This record looks at one T cell receptor beta chain sequence and its context. Its antigen is not identified. The source of the sample is a study of shared clonotypes between healthy human individuals. Study in general: Every donor yielded three CD4 naive, three CD4 memory, two CD8 naive and one CD8 memory plate. Findings and limits, study-wide: Clonotype sharing across a few donors was observed for 4.5% to 6.5% of naive CD4 clonotypes. The diversity represented, both genetic and in exposure history, was limited by few donors.

CDR1 is SGHAT, CDR2 FQNNGV, per germline. The germline V and J ends were trimmed by 3 bases and 7 bases, with 16 bases remaining between them. This CDR3 spans 14 amino acids. In the original workflow: Sequence data from immunoSEQ were junction-only and lacked quality scores; consequently, filtering differed. Profiled with immunoSEQ multiplex PCR; TCRdb holds only in-frame clones, not every one. V and J calls and clone size are those listed in that table; D and trimming were worked out from the DNA. The table includes 400,000 or so clones, approximately 96% detected once. The receptor comes from a man aged 25-45 years in good health. The sequenced material came from memory CD8+ T cells sorted from blood. Subset meaning: CD45RO+ cells pooled with CCR7-negative TemRA cells. This chain links TRBV11-2 with TRBJ2-7; D might be TRBD2 (5 bases). CDR3 sequence reads: CASSFFWRTGEQYF. The DNA for the CDR3 is TGTGCCAGCAGCTTCTTCTGGAGGACGGGGGAGCAGTACTTC.